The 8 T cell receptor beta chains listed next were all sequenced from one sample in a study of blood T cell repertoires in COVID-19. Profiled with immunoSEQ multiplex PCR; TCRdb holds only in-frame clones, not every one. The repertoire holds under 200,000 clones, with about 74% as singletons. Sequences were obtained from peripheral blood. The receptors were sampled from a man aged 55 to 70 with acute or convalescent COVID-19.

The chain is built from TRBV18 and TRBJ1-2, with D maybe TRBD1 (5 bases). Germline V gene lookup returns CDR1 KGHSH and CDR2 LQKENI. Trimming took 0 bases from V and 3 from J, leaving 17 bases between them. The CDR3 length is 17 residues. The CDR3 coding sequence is TGTGCCAGCTCACCACCGGGGCTATTAGACAGCTACTATGGCTACACCTTC. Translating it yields CASSPPGLLDSYYGYTF.

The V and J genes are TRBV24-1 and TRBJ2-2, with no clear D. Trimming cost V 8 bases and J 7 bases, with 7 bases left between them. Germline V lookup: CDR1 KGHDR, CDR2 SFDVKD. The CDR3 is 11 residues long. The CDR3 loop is CATTSSGELFF. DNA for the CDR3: TGTGCCACCACATCGAGCGGGGAGCTGTTTTTT.

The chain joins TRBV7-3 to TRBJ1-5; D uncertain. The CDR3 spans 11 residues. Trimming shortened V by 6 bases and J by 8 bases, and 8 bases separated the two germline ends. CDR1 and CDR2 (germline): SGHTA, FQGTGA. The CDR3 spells CASRIPEPQHF. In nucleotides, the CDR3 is TGTGCCAGCAGGATCCCGGAGCCCCAGCATTTT.

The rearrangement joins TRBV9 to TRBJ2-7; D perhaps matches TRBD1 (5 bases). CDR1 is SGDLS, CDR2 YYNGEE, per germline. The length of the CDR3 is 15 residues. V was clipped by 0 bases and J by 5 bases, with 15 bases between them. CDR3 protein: CASSVGQGQHNEQYF. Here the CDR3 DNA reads TGTGCCAGCAGCGTAGGCCAGGGCCAGCACAACGAGCAGTACTTC. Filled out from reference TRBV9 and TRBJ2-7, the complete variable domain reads DSGVTQTPKHLITATGQRVTLRCSPRSGDLSVYWYQQSLDQGLQFLIQYYNGEERAKGNILERFSAQQFPDLHSELNLSSLELGDSALYFCASSVGQGQHNEQYFGPGTRLTVT.

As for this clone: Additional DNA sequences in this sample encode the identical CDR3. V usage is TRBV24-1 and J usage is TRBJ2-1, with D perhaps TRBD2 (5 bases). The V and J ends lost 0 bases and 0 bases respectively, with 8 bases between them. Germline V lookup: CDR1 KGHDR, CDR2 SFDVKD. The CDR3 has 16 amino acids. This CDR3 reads CATSDLRGSSYNEQFF. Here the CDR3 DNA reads TGTGCCACCAGTGATTTGCGGGGTAGCTCCTACAATGAGCAGTTCTTC.

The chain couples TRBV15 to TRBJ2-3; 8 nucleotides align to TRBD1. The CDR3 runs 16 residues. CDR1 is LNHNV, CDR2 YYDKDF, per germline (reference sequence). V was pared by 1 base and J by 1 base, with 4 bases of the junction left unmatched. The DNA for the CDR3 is TGTGCCACCAGCAGAGCTCTCAGGGGGCGCACAGATACGCAGTATTTT. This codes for CATSRALRGRTDTQYF. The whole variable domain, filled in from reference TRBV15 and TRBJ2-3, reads DAMVIQNPRYQVTQFGKPVTLSCSQTLNHNVMYWYQQKSSQAPKLLFHYYDKDFNNEADTPDNFQSRRPNTSFCFLDIRSPGLGDTAMYLCATSRALRGRTDTQYFGPGTRLTVL.

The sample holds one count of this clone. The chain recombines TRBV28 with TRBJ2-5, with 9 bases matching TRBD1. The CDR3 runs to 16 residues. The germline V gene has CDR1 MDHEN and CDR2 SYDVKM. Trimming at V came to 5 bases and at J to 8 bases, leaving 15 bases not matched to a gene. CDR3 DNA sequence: TGTGCCAGCAGTCCATCGACAGGGGGGATTATCTTTACCCAGTACTTC. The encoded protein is CASSPSTGGIIFTQYF.

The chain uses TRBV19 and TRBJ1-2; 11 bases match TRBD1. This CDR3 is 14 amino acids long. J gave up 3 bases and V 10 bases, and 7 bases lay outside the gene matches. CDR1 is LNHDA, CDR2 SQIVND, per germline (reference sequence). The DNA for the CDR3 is TGTGCCAACGGACAGGGGGCGTATTACTATGGCTACACCTTC. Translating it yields CANGQGAYYYGYTF. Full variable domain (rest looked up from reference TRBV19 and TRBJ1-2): DGGITQSPKYLFRKEGQNVTLSCEQNLNHDAMYWYRQDPGQGLRLIYYSQIVNDFQKGDIAEGYSVSREKKESFPLTVTSAQKNPTAFYLCANGQGAYYYGYTFGSGTRLTVV.